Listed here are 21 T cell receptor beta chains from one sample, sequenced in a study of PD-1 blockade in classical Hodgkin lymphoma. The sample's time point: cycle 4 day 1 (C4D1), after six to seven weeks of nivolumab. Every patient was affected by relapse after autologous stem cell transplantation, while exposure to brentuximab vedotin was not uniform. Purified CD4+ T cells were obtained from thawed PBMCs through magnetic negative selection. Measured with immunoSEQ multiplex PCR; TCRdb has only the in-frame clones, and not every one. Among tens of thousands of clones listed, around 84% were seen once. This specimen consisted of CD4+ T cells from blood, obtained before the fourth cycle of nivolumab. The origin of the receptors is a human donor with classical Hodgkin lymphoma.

CDR3 nucleotides: TGCAGCGTTGGACAGGCTGGGACTGAAGCTTTCTTT. Its translation: CSVGQAGTEAFF. The rearrangement links TRBV29-1 to TRBJ1-1; possibly TRBD1 for D (6 bases). V lost 4 bases, J lost 5 bases, and 11 bases lay in between. Germline values: CDR1 SQVTM, CDR2 ANQGSEA. This CDR3 is built from 12 residues.

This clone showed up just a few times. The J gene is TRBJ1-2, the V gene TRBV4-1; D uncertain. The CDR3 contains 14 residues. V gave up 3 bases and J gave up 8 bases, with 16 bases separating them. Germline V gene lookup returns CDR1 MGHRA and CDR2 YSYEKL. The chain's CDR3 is CASSHPGDQLGYTF. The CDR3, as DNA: TGCGCCAGCAGCCATCCCGGGGATCAGTTGGGCTACACCTTC.

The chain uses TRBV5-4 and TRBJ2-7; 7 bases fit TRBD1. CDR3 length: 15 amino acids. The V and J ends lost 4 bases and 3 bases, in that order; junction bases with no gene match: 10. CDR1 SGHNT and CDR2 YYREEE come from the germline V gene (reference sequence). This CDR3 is CASSTDRSRGYEQYF. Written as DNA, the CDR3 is TGTGCCAGCAGCACGGACAGGAGCAGGGGCTACGAGCAGTACTTC.

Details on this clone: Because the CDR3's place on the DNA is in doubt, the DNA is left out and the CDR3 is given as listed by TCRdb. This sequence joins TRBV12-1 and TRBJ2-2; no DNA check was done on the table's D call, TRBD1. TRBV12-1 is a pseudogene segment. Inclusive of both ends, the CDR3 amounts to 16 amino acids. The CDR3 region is CASSFWGQGISGELFF.

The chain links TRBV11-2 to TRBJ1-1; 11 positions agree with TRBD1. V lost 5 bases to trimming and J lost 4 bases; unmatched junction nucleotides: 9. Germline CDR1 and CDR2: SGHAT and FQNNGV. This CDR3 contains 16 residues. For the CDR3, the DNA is TGTGCCAGCAGCCCCGGACAGGGGGCGGTTCCCACTGAAGCTTTCTTT. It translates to CASSPGQGAVPTEAFF.

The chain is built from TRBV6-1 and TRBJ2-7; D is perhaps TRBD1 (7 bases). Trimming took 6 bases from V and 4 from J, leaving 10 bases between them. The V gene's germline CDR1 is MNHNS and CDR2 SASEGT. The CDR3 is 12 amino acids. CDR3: CASSRGVYEQYF. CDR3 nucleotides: TGTGCCAGCAGCAGGGGGGTTTACGAGCAGTACTTC.

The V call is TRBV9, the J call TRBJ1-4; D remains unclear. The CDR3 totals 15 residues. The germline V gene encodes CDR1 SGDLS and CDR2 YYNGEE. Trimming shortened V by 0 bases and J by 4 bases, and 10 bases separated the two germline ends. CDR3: CASSVGGEVNEKLFF. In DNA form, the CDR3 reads TGTGCCAGCAGCGTAGGGGGAGAGGTTAATGAAAAACTGTTTTTT.

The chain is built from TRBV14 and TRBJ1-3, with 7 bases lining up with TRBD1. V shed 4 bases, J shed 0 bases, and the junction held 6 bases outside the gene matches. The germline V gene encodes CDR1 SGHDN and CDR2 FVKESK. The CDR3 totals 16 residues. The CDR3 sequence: CASSLWDSFSGNTIYF. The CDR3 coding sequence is TGTGCCAGCAGCCTGTGGGACAGTTTCTCTGGAAACACCATATATTTT.

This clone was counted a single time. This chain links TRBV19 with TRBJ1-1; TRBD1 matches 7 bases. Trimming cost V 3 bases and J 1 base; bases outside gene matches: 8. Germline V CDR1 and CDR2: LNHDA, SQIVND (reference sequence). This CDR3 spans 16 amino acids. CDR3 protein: CASSILTGAGNTEAFF. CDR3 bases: TGTGCCAGTAGTATCTTAACAGGGGCCGGGAACACTGAAGCTTTCTTT.

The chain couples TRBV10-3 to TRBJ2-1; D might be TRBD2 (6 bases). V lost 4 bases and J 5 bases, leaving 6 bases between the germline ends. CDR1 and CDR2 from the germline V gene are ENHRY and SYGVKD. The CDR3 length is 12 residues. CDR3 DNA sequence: TGTGCCATCAGTGCGGGGGACAATGAGCAGTTCTTC. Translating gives CAISAGDNEQFF.

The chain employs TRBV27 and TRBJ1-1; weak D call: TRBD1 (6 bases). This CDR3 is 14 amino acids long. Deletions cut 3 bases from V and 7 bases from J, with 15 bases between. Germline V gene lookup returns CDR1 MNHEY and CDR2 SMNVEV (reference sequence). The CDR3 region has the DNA TGTGCCAGCAGTTTTCACAGGGTTGGTAGTGAAGCTTTCTTT. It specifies CASSFHRVGSEAFF.

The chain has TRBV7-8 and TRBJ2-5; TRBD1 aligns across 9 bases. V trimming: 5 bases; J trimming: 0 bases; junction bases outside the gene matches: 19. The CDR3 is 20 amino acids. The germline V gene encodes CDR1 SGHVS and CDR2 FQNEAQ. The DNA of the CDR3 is TGTGCCAGCAGCATACGGTGGGACAGGGCGACCCATTCGTACCAAGAGACCCAGTACTTC. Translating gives CASSIRWDRATHSYQETQYF.

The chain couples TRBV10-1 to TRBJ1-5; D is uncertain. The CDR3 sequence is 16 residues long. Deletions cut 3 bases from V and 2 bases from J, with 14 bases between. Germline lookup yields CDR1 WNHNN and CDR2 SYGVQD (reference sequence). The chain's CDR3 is CASSDLDRSGNQPQHF. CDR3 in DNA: TGCGCCAGCAGTGACCTAGACCGTAGTGGCAATCAGCCCCAGCATTTT.

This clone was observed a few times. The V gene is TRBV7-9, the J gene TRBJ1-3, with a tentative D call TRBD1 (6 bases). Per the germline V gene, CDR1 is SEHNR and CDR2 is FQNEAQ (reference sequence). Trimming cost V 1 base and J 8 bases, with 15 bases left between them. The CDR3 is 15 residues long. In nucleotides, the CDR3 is TGTGCCAGCAGCTTAGGTCTCATTCCAGGGGACACCATATATTTT. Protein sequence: CASSLGLIPGDTIYF.

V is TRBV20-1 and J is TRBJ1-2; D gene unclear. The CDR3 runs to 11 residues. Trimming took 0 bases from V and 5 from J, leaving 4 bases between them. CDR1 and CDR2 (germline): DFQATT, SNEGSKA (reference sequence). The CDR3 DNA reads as TGCAGTGCTAGAGATAGGTATGGCTACACCTTC. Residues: CSARDRYGYTF.

The CDR3 DNA is TGTGCCTGGAGTTCCCTAGCGTTAGCCAAAAACATTCAGTACTTC. This codes for CAWSSLALAKNIQYF. This chain uses TRBV30 with TRBJ2-4; tentative D call: TRBD2 (6 bases). Trimming took 2 bases from V and 0 from J, leaving 11 bases between them. This CDR3 region has 15 residues. From germline, CDR1 is GTSNPN and CDR2 SVGIG (reference sequence).

Written as DNA, the CDR3 is TGCGCCAGCAGGTACCCCTCCCTCGAGCAGTTCTTC. Protein: CASRYPSLEQFF. The chain is built from TRBV5-1 and TRBJ2-1, with D unclear. The CDR3 has 12 residues. V lost 5 bases to trimming and J lost 10 bases, with 13 bases between them. The germline V gene has CDR1 SGHRS and CDR2 YFSETQ.

CDR3 in amino acids: CASSPIRLQGIITEAFF. The CDR3 DNA is TGTGCCAGCAGTCCCATACGATTACAGGGGATAATCACTGAAGCTTTCTTT. This chain connects TRBV28 to TRBJ1-1; the match to TRBD1 covers 7 bases. V lost 5 bases to trimming and J lost 4 bases; unmatched junction nucleotides: 16. CDR1 and CDR2 (germline): MDHEN, SYDVKM. This CDR3 spans 17 amino acids.

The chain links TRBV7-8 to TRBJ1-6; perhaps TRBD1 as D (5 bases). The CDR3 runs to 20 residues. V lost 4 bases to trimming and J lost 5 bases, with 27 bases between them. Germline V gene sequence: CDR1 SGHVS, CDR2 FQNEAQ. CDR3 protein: CASSSHSRTPGGVNNSPLHF. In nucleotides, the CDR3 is TGTGCCAGCAGCTCCCACTCAAGGACACCAGGTGGGGTTAATAATTCACCCCTCCACTTT.

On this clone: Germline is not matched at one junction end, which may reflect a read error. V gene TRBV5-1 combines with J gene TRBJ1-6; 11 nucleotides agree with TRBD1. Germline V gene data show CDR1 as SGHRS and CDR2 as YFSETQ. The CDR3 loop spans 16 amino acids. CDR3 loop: CASSSRDRGYSSPLHF. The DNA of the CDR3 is TGCGCCAGCAGCAGCCGGGACAGGGGGTATAGTTCACCCCTCCACTTT.

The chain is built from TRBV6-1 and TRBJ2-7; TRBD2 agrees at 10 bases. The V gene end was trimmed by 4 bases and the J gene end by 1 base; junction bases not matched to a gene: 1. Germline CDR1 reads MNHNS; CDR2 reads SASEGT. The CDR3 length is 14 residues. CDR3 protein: CASSVAGGSYEQYF. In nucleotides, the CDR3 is TGTGCCAGCAGTGTAGCGGGGGGTTCCTACGAGCAGTACTTC.